A single sample is the source of the 20 T cell receptor beta chains below, sequenced in a study of blood T cells in healthy people across ages. Using a J-beta primer mix together with a sample-barcoded 5' primer, a second PCR was run for about 6 to 11 cycles. TCRdb passed the 5' RACE reads through MiXCR, listing each CDR3 protein once. The repertoire holds hundreds of thousands of distinct CDR3 sequences, with more than 40% as singletons. Material: blood. Every receptor here comes from a woman aged 55-70 years in good health.

The chain has TRBV20-1 and TRBJ1-4; no firm D call. The CDR3 has 15 amino acids. CDR1 DFQATT and CDR2 SNEGSKA come from the germline V gene (reference sequence). V was trimmed by 3 bases and J by 8 bases, leaving 19 bases between them. Written as DNA, the CDR3 is TGCAGTGCTAGTCCGCCCTTGGAAGTGGGAGAAAAACTGTTTTTT. This sequence encodes CSASPPLEVGEKLFF.

This rearrangement joins TRBV7-7 to TRBJ1-1, with D uncertain. Germline assignment: CDR1 SSHAT and CDR2 FNYEAQ (reference sequence). The CDR3 loop spans 10 amino acids. V lost 10 bases and J lost 9, with 12 bases in between. In nucleotides, the CDR3 is TGTGCCACCCGACGGCACCAAGCTTTCTTT. Its protein is CATRRHQAFF. The full variable domain, with the rest looked up from reference TRBV7-7 and TRBJ1-1, is GAGVSQSPRYKVTKRGQDVTLRCDPISSHATLYWYQQALGQGPEFLTYFNYEAQPDKSGLPSDRFSAERPEGSISTLTIQRTEQRDSAMYRCATRRHQAFFGQGTRLTVV.

This clonotype turned up a few times. This sequence joins TRBV20-1 and TRBJ1-1, with D tentatively TRBD1 (5 bases). Trimming stripped 6 bases from V and 1 base from J, with 24 bases between. The CDR3 runs 17 residues. Germline-derived CDR1 and CDR2 are DFQATT and SNEGSKA (reference sequence). The CDR3 reads CSAPGTGSSAGNTEAFF. CDR3 DNA: TGCAGTGCCCCAGGGACTGGTTCAAGTGCCGGGAACACTGAAGCTTTCTTT.

This chain links TRBV7-2 with TRBJ2-7; no definite D call. The DNA end is more similar to TRBJ2-5, so the J call may be wrong. Germline assignment: CDR1 SGHTA and CDR2 FQGNSA. The CDR3 runs 14 residues. CDR3 bases: TGTGCCAGCAGCTTAGAACTAACGGCGGAGACCCAGTACTTC. Residues: CASSLELTAETQYF.

As concerns this clonotype: One end of the junction varies from germline; a read error may be responsible. The CDR3 nucleotides read TGCGCCAGCAGTTTATGGGGCGGGGGCACAGATACGCAGTATTTT. Its translation: CASSLWGGGTDTQYF. The chain is built from TRBV27 and TRBJ2-3, with TRBD2 as a possible D gene (6 bases). Germline V CDR1 and CDR2: MNHEY, SMNVEV (reference sequence). The CDR3 length is 15 residues.

The chain combines TRBV7-8 with TRBJ2-1, with D perhaps TRBD2 (5 bases). V gave up 5 bases and J gave up 6 bases, with 17 bases separating them. The CDR3 runs 15 residues. Per germline, CDR1 SGHVS and CDR2 FQNEAQ. This chain's CDR3 is CASSPEILVGNEQFF. Written as DNA, the CDR3 is TGTGCCAGCAGCCCAGAAATACTAGTGGGCAATGAGCAGTTCTTC.

CDR3 coding DNA: TGTGCCAGCAGTTTATTCGCAGGGGCTGGGGCCAACGTCCTGACTTTC. It yields the protein CASSLFAGAGANVLTF. The gene calls are TRBV28 and TRBJ2-6; tentatively, D is TRBD1 (6 bases). CDR1 is MDHEN, CDR2 SYDVKM, per germline. V was pared by 1 base and J by 2 bases, with 9 bases between. The CDR3 sequence is 16 residues long.

This clonotype was counted between two and nine times. This chain links TRBV6-1 with TRBJ2-5; 9 bases align to TRBD2. This CDR3 is built from 16 residues. In germline, CDR1 is MNHNS, CDR2 SASEGT. Germline trimming cut 3 bases from V and 4 bases from J; bases unmatched to any gene: 9. The CDR3 DNA reads as TGTGCCAGCAGTGATAATCAGGCGGGAGGGCGAGAGACCCAGTACTTC. Protein sequence: CASSDNQAGGRETQYF.

This clonotype was seen only a few times. V is TRBV20-1 and J is TRBJ2-5; a possible D gene is TRBD2 (5 bases). CDR1 is DFQATT, CDR2 SNEGSKA, per germline (reference sequence). The germline V and J ends were trimmed by 4 bases and 3 bases, with 15 bases remaining between them. The CDR3 runs to 14 residues. DNA for the CDR3: TGCAGTGCTACCGGAGGAGTTCTAAAAGAGACCCAGTACTTC. Translating gives CSATGGVLKETQYF.

The chain is built from TRBV7-2 and TRBJ2-7, with D possibly matching TRBD1 (5 bases). CDR3 size: 11 residues. The germline V and J ends were trimmed by 7 bases and 10 bases, with 14 bases remaining between them. Germline lookup yields CDR1 SGHTA and CDR2 FQGNSA. The CDR3 loop is CASNQGPDQYF. CDR3 nucleotides: TGTGCCAGCAACCAGGGCCCAGACCAGTACTTC.

In this sample, this clonotype turned up once. This chain connects TRBV5-1 to TRBJ2-3; 7 positions agree with TRBD1. Trimming took 0 bases from V and 2 from J; bases not matched to a gene: 6. The germline gives CDR1 SGHRS, CDR2 YFSETQ. The length of the CDR3 is 16 residues. DNA for the CDR3: TGCGCCAGCAGCTTGGCCTACAGGGGATCCACAGATACGCAGTATTTT. It encodes CASSLAYRGSTDTQYF.

The V call is TRBV12-3 or TRBV12-4, the J call TRBJ2-2; possible D gene TRBD2, 6 bases. This CDR3 has 16 amino acids. Trimming stripped 4 bases from V and 8 bases from J, with 20 bases between. The chain's CDR3 is CASSSGRDWGWGELFF. The CDR3 DNA sequence: TGTGCCAGCAGTTCCGGACGGGACTGGGGGTGGGGGGAGCTGTTTTTT.

This clonotype has a handful of counts. This chain links TRBV3-1 with TRBJ1-2, with a tentative D call TRBD1 (5 bases). The CDR3 runs 15 residues. The V end lost 3 bases, the J end lost 8 bases, and 19 bases lay between the germline ends. CDR1 LGHDT and CDR2 YNNKEL come from the germline V gene (reference sequence). CDR3 amino acids: CASSQGRAGTSGYTF. Here the CDR3 DNA reads TGTGCCAGCAGCCAGGGACGAGCAGGGACGTCGGGCTACACCTTC.

The chain employs TRBV30 and TRBJ2-1; D might be TRBD2 (5 bases). Germline CDR1 GTSNPN, CDR2 SVGIG (reference sequence). V gave up 7 bases and J gave up 1 base, with 11 bases separating them. The CDR3 sequence is 13 residues long. CDR3 loop: CALKGGSYNEQFF. As DNA, the CDR3 is TGTGCCTTGAAGGGCGGGTCCTACAATGAGCAGTTCTTC.

The table lists this clonotype with a few counts. V gene TRBV4-2 combines with J gene TRBJ2-7; possible D gene TRBD1, 6 bases. Trimming removed 0 bases from V and 4 bases from J, with 16 bases in between. Germline loops: CDR1 LGHNA, CDR2 YNFKEQ. The CDR3 spans 16 residues. The CDR3 region is CASSQEVQGILYEQYF. CDR3 nucleotide sequence: TGTGCCAGCAGCCAAGAGGTACAGGGCATACTTTACGAGCAGTACTTC.

In this sample, this clonotype turned up many times. The rearrangement uses TRBV20-1 and TRBJ2-7; D is uncertain. This CDR3 has 14 amino acids. Trimming removed 4 bases at V and 0 bases at J, with 13 bases between. CDR1 is DFQATT, CDR2 SNEGSKA, per germline (reference sequence). CDR3: CSAMDGSNSYEQYF. The CDR3 coding sequence is TGCAGTGCTATGGATGGAAGTAACTCCTACGAGCAGTACTTC.

The sample holds a few counts of this clonotype. This rearrangement joins TRBV20-1 to TRBJ2-1, with 8 bases lining up with TRBD2. This CDR3 has 16 amino acids. Germline-derived CDR1 and CDR2 are DFQATT and SNEGSKA (reference sequence). The V segment lost 6 bases and the J segment 0 bases; nucleotides outside the gene matches: 10. The CDR3 here is CSASPSGRSSYNEQFF. As DNA, the CDR3 is TGCAGTGCCTCCCCTAGCGGGCGGAGCTCCTACAATGAGCAGTTCTTC.

This chain uses TRBV5-5 with TRBJ2-1, with 9 positions matching TRBD2. CDR1 is SGHKS and CDR2 is YYEKEE in the germline V gene (reference sequence). The J segment lost 8 bases and the V segment lost 0 bases, leaving 6 bases of the junction unmatched. The length of the CDR3 is 15 residues. Written as DNA, the CDR3 is TGTGCCAGCAGCTTGGGCCCGCGGGAGGGCTATGAGCAGTTCTTC. Protein: CASSLGPREGYEQFF.

The chain carries TRBV30 and TRBJ1-2; D remains unclear. The V gene's germline CDR1 is GTSNPN and CDR2 SVGIG (reference sequence). The CDR3 consists of 17 residues. Trimming shortened V by 3 bases and J by 0 bases, and 20 bases separated the two germline ends. This chain's CDR3 is CAWRTVRGIKSNYGYTF. The CDR3 DNA is TGTGCCTGGAGGACCGTGAGAGGGATCAAATCTAACTATGGCTACACCTTC.

The sample holds a few counts of this clonotype. V is TRBV7-2 and J is TRBJ2-7, with 9 bases matching TRBD1. V shed 1 base and J 3 bases; nucleotides not matched to a gene: 4. The CDR3 consists of 15 residues. Germline assignment: CDR1 SGHTA and CDR2 FQGNSA. CDR3 sequence (DNA): TGTGCCAGCAGCTTAGGTGCGGGACAGGGCTACGAGCAGTACTTC. This gives the protein CASSLGAGQGYEQYF.